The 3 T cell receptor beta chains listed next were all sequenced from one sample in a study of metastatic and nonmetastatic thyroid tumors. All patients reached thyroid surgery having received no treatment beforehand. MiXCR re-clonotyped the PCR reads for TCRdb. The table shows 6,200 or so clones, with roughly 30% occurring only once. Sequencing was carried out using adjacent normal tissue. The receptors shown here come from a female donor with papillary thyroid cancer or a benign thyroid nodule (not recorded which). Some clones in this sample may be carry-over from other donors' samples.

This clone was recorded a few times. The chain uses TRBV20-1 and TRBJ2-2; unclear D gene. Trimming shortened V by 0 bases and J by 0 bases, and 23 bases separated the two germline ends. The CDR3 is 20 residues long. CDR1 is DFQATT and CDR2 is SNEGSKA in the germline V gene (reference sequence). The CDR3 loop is CSARDLWQKHYETNTGELFF. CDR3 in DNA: TGCAGTGCTAGAGATCTTTGGCAGAAGCACTACGAAACGAACACCGGGGAGCTGTTTTTT.

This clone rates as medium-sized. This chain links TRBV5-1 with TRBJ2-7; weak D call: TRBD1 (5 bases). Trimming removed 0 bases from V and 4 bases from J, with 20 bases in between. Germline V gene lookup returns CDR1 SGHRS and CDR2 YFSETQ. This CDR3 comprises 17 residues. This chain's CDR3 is CASSLGLGSTGLYEQYF. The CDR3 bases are TGCGCCAGCAGCTTGGGACTCGGATCCACAGGCCTATACGAGCAGTACTTC.

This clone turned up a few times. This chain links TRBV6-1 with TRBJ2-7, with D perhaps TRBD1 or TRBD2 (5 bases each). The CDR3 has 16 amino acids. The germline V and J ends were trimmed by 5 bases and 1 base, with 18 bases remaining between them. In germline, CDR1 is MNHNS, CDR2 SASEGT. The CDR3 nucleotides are TGTGCCAGCAGTTTCAGTCCGGGACGCCAGTCCTACGAGCAGTACTTC. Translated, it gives CASSFSPGRQSYEQYF.